The source of this TCR beta chain is a study of blood T cell repertoires in COVID-19. The length of the CDR3 is 15 residues. Trimming left V 7 bases short and J 5 bases short, with 18 bases between. The germline V gene has CDR1 MDHEN and CDR2 SYDVKM. Sequencing was performed with immunoSEQ multiplex PCR; in TCRdb, only in-frame clones are kept and a portion is missing. The sample has 160,000 or so clones, 65% to 85% seen once. The sample comprised peripheral blood. The chain recombines TRBV28 with TRBJ1-5; D is unresolved. The receptor was derived from a woman of 80 years or more with acute or convalescent COVID-19. CDR3 DNA sequence: TGTGCCAGCAACACCCTGGGTGCCGCGGATCAGCCCCAGCATTTT. It specifies CASNTLGAADQPQHF. The full variable domain, in which reference TRBV28 and TRBJ1-5 provide the parts outside the CDR3, is DVKVTQSSRYLVKRTGEKVFLECVQDMDHENMFWYRQDPGLGLRLIYFSYDVKMKEKGDIPEGYSVSREKKERFSLILESASTNQTSMYLCASNTLGAADQPQHFGDGTRLSIL.